The rows below give T cell receptor beta chains drawn from one sample of a study of neurological immune-mediated disorders. TCRdb processed the 5' RACE reads anew with MiXCR; each CDR3 protein has one entry. The sample holds around 70,000 distinct CDR3 sequences; roughly 5.5% are singletons and the top ten take less than 8%. Source material: PBMCs. The receptors were gathered from a man aged 18 to 30 with multiple sclerosis. Both conserved end residues are part of each CDR3. Fields, in order: CDR3 DNA, CDR3 protein, J gene, D gene, CDR3 length, clone size, V gene. D genes are given only for firm matches. Clone size is stated in some rows and not others, as once, few, many or a class when expanded.

DNA: TGCGCCAGCAGCTTGGTGGGAAACGAGCAGTACTTC; CDR3: CASSLVGNEQYF; J: TRBJ2-7; D: .; length: 12; size: many; V: TRBV5-1
DNA: TGTGCCAGCAGCTTACAAGCGGGGGAACATAATGAGCAGTTCTTC; CDR3: CASSLQAGEHNEQFF; J: TRBJ2-1; D: TRBD2; length: 15; size: many; V: TRBV7-7
DNA: TGCAGCGTTGAAGTTGCGGGGGGCACAGATACGCAGTATTTT; CDR3: CSVEVAGGTDTQYF; J: TRBJ2-3; D: TRBD2; length: 14; size: many; V: TRBV29-1
DNA: TGCAGTGTACGGGCTCCTAGGGCCTACGAGCAGTACTTC; CDR3: CSVRAPRAYEQYF; J: TRBJ2-7; D: .; length: 13; size: many; V: TRBV20-1
DNA: TGCGCCAGCAGCTACACAGGGCGCGCGAACACCGGGGAGCTGTTTTTT; CDR3: CASSYTGRANTGELFF; J: TRBJ2-2; D: .; length: 16; size: many; V: TRBV5-1
DNA: TGTGCCAGCAGCCGTTCCGGGACAGGGGGCATCAATGAGCAGTTCTTC; CDR3: CASSRSGTGGINEQFF; J: TRBJ2-1; D: TRBD1; length: 16; size: few; V: TRBV5-5
DNA: TGTGCCAGCAGTTTGGGGACAAACACCGGGGAGCTGTTTTTT; CDR3: CASSLGTNTGELFF; J: TRBJ2-2; D: .; length: 14; size: many; V: TRBV12-3/TRBV12-4
DNA: TGTGCCAGCAGCTTTAATACGGGGGGGAGCGGGGAGCTGTTTTTT; CDR3: CASSFNTGGSGELFF; J: TRBJ2-2; D: TRBD2; length: 15; size: .; V: TRBV7-8
DNA: TGTGCCAGCAGTCCTCCCCCCCTAGGGACGGTGGTTTCACCCCTCCACTTT; CDR3: CASSPPPLGTVVSPLHF; J: TRBJ1-6; D: .; length: 17; size: many; V: TRBV27
DNA: TGCAGTGCGGACCGGGGGAGGGCGGTGCACAATGAGCAGTTCTTC; CDR3: CSADRGRAVHNEQFF; J: TRBJ2-1; D: TRBD2; length: 15; size: many; V: TRBV20-1
DNA: TGTGCCAGCAGTTACCTTGGGGACAGATACACCGGGGAGCTGTTTTTT; CDR3: CASSYLGDRYTGELFF; J: TRBJ2-2; D: TRBD1; length: 16; size: many; V: TRBV6-6
DNA: TGCAGTGCTGGGGATAGTTACGAGCAGTACTTC; CDR3: CSAGDSYEQYF; J: TRBJ2-7; D: .; length: 11; size: many; V: TRBV20-1
DNA: TGTGCCAGCAGCCCCCCCCCGGGGAGCGGAAGAGATACGCAGTATTTT; CDR3: CASSPPPGSGRDTQYF; J: TRBJ2-3; D: .; length: 16; size: many; V: TRBV6-2/TRBV6-3
DNA: TGTGCTAGTGGTTTGGTACGGGCAGAGACTGAAGCTTTCTTT; CDR3: CASGLVRAETEAFF; J: TRBJ1-1; D: .; length: 14; size: many; V: TRBV12-5
DNA: TGTGCCAGCTCACCCGGGACAGGGTCATGGAACACTGAAGCTTTCTTT; CDR3: CASSPGTGSWNTEAFF; J: TRBJ1-1; D: TRBD1; length: 16; size: many; V: TRBV18
DNA: TGTGCCAGCAGTCAAGAGAACTATGGCTACACCTTC; CDR3: CASSQENYGYTF; J: TRBJ1-2; D: .; length: 12; size: .; V: TRBV12-3/TRBV12-4
DNA: TGTGCCAGCAGTCCACCGGGTACATTTCGTAGAGCCAAAAACATTCAGTACTTC; CDR3: CASSPPGTFRRAKNIQYF; J: TRBJ2-4; D: .; length: 18; size: many; V: TRBV28
DNA: TGTGCCATCAGTGTTTGGGAGAACTATGGCTACACCTTC; CDR3: CAISVWENYGYTF; J: TRBJ1-2; D: .; length: 13; size: many; V: TRBV10-3
DNA: TGTGCCAGTGCACAAACCTACGAGCAGTACTTC; CDR3: CASAQTYEQYF; J: TRBJ2-7; D: .; length: 11; size: many; V: TRBV24-1
DNA: TGCGCCAGCAGCTTGACGTCAGGGGCAACTAATGAAAAACTGTTTTTT; CDR3: CASSLTSGATNEKLFF; J: TRBJ1-4; D: .; length: 16; size: few; V: TRBV5-1
DNA: TGTGCCAGCAGCCAAGGTACGGGCGCTGAAGCTTTCTTT; CDR3: CASSQGTGAEAFF; J: TRBJ1-1; D: .; length: 13; size: .; V: TRBV3-1
DNA: TGTGCCAGCAGTTTAGACCGTTATCAGCCCCAGCATTTT; CDR3: CASSLDRYQPQHF; J: TRBJ1-5; D: .; length: 13; size: many; V: TRBV12-3/TRBV12-4
DNA: TGCAGTGCTCCGGGACTAGTATCTTATGAGCAGTTCTTC; CDR3: CSAPGLVSYEQFF; J: TRBJ2-1; D: TRBD2; length: 13; size: many; V: TRBV20-1
DNA: TGTGCCATCAGGGGACTAGCGGGAGCCGGGGAGCTGTTTTTT; CDR3: CAIRGLAGAGELFF; J: TRBJ2-2; D: TRBD2; length: 14; size: many; V: TRBV10-3
DNA: TGTGCCAGCAGCCCACTGACTAGCGGCATCGTCCGATTCACAGATACGCAGTATTTT; CDR3: CASSPLTSGIVRFTDTQYF; J: TRBJ2-3; D: TRBD2; length: 19; size: many; V: TRBV6-2/TRBV6-3
DNA: TGTGCCACCGCTAGAGACAGAGTCCAAGAGACCCAGTACTTC; CDR3: CATARDRVQETQYF; J: TRBJ2-5; D: .; length: 14; size: many; V: TRBV15
DNA: TGCGCCAGCAGCTTGGCGGTGGGGCCGGGAACCTACGAGCAGTACTTC; CDR3: CASSLAVGPGTYEQYF; J: TRBJ2-7; D: .; length: 16; size: many; V: TRBV5-1